Reported below is one TCR beta chain. Its specificity is unknown. This sample was taken from a study of T cell responses to AZD1222 COVID-19 vaccine. Study-wide findings and caveats: The reported proportion of spike-specific TCRs targeting unmutated variant regions was nearly half.

There are 13 residues in the CDR3. V lost 5 bases and J 5 bases, leaving 12 bases between the germline ends. Germline V gives CDR1 SEHNR, CDR2 FQNEAQ (reference sequence). The assay was immunoSEQ multiplex PCR, and TCRdb's table has in-frame clones only and misses some. The data contain approximately 190,000 clones, around 94% of them singletons. The sequence derives from an adult in good health. The sequenced sample was peripheral blood, obtained on day 0 of AZD1222 vaccination. The chain is built from TRBV7-9 and TRBJ1-1; no definite D call. As DNA, the CDR3 is TGTGCCAGCAGCCCCTCTGGAGGGACTGAAGCTTTCTTT. Translation: CASSPSGGTEAFF.